The 21 T cell receptor beta chains given below trace back to one sample, sequenced in a study of OX40 agonist ivuxolimab in advanced cancers. Repertoires were generated with immunoSEQ multiplex PCR, while TCRdb's copy carries only in-frame clones and drops some. The sample lists fewer than 75,000 clones; approximately 86% were seen once. The specimen comprised CD4+ or CD8+ T cells sorted from blood, sampled in a trial of the OX40 agonist ivuxolimab. The source is an adult with an advanced solid tumor such as melanoma, head and neck, liver or kidney cancer.

V is TRBV6-1 and J is TRBJ2-1, with 12 bases lining up with TRBD1. In germline, CDR1 is MNHNS, CDR2 SASEGT. The CDR3 totals 14 residues. With V trimmed by 11 bases and J by 9 bases, 11 bases remained unmatched. The DNA of the CDR3 is TGTGCCGCCTTGGTTAGGGACAGGGGGCCTGAGCAGTTCTTC. The encoded protein is CAALVRDRGPEQFF.

The rearrangement joins TRBV11-2 to TRBJ2-3; a weak D match, TRBD2 (6 bases). V was pared by 5 bases and J by 2 bases, with 11 bases between. The CDR3 contains 14 residues. Germline V gives CDR1 SGHAT, CDR2 FQNNGV. The CDR3 bases are TGTGCCAGCAGCCCCCGGGGGATCACAGATACGCAGTATTTT. Amino acid sequence: CASSPRGITDTQYF.

The J gene is TRBJ2-1, the V gene TRBV5-1; 8 bases agree with TRBD2. V lost 4 bases to trimming and J lost 9 bases; unmatched junction nucleotides: 9. Germline assignment: CDR1 SGHRS and CDR2 YFSETQ. The CDR3 runs 14 residues. The CDR3 protein is CASSDSGLAPEQFF. The CDR3 DNA follows: TGCGCCAGCAGCGATTCCGGACTAGCACCTGAGCAGTTCTTC.

The rearrangement links TRBV6-1 to TRBJ1-3; D not resolved. V lost 4 bases and J lost 2, with 15 bases in between. Germline V CDR1 and CDR2: MNHNS, SASEGT. This CDR3 comprises 16 residues. The CDR3, as DNA: TGTGCCAGCAGTGTGGTTTTAGCAGCCGCTGGAAACACCATATATTTT. It encodes CASSVVLAAAGNTIYF.

The chain couples TRBV5-1 to TRBJ1-1, with D unresolved. V was clipped by 4 bases and J by 0 bases, with 7 bases between them. CDR1 and CDR2 from the germline V gene are SGHRS and YFSETQ. CDR3 size: 13 residues. CDR3 protein: CASSNYLNTEAFF. The CDR3 DNA sequence: TGCGCCAGCAGCAACTACTTGAACACTGAAGCTTTCTTT. The whole variable domain, filled in from reference TRBV5-1 and TRBJ1-1, reads KAGVTQTPRYLIKTRGQQVTLSCSPISGHRSVSWYQQTPGQGLQFLFEYFSETQRNKGNFPGRFSGRQFSNSRSEMNVSTLELGDSALYLCASSNYLNTEAFFGQGTRLTVV.

The chain links TRBV11-2 to TRBJ2-5, with D possibly TRBD2 on 6 matching bases. The J call may be wrong; the DNA end is better matched by TRBJ2-7. The CDR3 runs 15 residues. Germline V gives CDR1 SGHAT, CDR2 FQNNGV. CDR3 in DNA: TGTGCCAGCAGGACCCTCGCGGGGTCGAAGCGCGAGCAGTACTTC. Translated, it gives CASRTLAGSKREQYF.

As regards this clone: One end of the junction fails to match germline, which may point to a read error. The chain carries TRBV7-7 and TRBJ2-3; 8 bases agree with TRBD1. Germline lookup yields CDR1 SSHAT and CDR2 FNYEAQ (reference sequence). The CDR3 runs 14 residues. The CDR3 spells CASSLTGVGDTQYF. CDR3 sequence (DNA): TGTGCTAGCAGCTTGACAGGGGTAGGAGATACGCAGTATTTT.

The rearrangement links TRBV5-4 to TRBJ1-1; TRBD1 aligns across 7 bases. Germline V gene sequence: CDR1 SGHNT, CDR2 YYREEE (reference sequence). Unmatched junction bases numbered 15, after V lost 10 bases and J lost 0 bases. This CDR3 comprises 16 residues. CDR3 in DNA: TGTGCCGCAGGAGTCACAGGGGAGGTCTTGAACACTGAAGCTTTCTTT. It yields the protein CAAGVTGEVLNTEAFF.

The V call is TRBV29-1, the J call TRBJ2-7; no clear D. The CDR3 has 13 residues. The V gene's germline CDR1 is SQVTM and CDR2 ANQGSEA. The ends were cut back, 4 bases at V and 3 bases at J, with 13 bases in the middle. Here the CDR3 reads CSVGQDPFYEQYF. In DNA form, the CDR3 reads TGCAGCGTTGGTCAGGATCCGTTCTACGAGCAGTACTTC.

The CDR3 DNA follows: TGTGCCAGCAGTTCCCCCGGGACAGGGGACGAGCAGTACTTC. It yields the protein CASSSPGTGDEQYF. V gene TRBV28 combines with J gene TRBJ2-5, with 10 positions matching TRBD1. The DNA end lines up better with TRBJ2-7; the J call may be wrong. From germline, CDR1 is MDHEN and CDR2 SYDVKM. This CDR3 region has 14 residues.

This chain links TRBV2 with TRBJ2-1; D is ambiguous. Germline V gene sequence: CDR1 SNHLY, CDR2 FYNNEI. The CDR3 has 14 residues. With 3 bases removed from V and 2 bases from J, the gap between germline ends came to 8 bases. CDR3 loop: CASSDPDTYNEQFF. For the CDR3, the DNA is TGTGCCAGCAGTGACCCAGACACCTACAATGAGCAGTTCTTC. The variable domain in full, with the rest retrieved from reference TRBV2 and TRBJ2-1, is EPEVTQTPSHQVTQMGQEVILRCVPISNHLYFYWYRQILGQKVEFLVSFYNNEISEKSEIFDDQFSVERPDGSNFTLKIRSTKLEDSAMYFCASSDPDTYNEQFFGPGTRLTVL.

J is TRBJ1-1 and V is TRBV6-6; D unresolved. From germline, CDR1 is MNHNY and CDR2 SVGAGI (reference sequence). The CDR3 sequence is 12 residues long. Between the trimmed V and J ends, which lost 4 bases and 4 bases, there was a span of 7 bases. DNA of the CDR3: TGTGCCAGCAGTTGGGGATCCACTGAAGCTTTCTTT. Amino acid sequence: CASSWGSTEAFF.

The chain links TRBV7-3 to TRBJ2-2, with TRBD1 matching 7 bases. With 5 bases clipped from V and 1 base from J, the junction kept 4 bases outside the gene matches. Germline CDR1 and CDR2: SGHTA and FQGTGA. The CDR3 consists of 15 residues. The CDR3, as DNA: TGTGCCAGCAGCCAATGGACAGGGAACACCGGGGAGCTGTTTTTT. Translated, it gives CASSQWTGNTGELFF.

V gene TRBV30 combines with J gene TRBJ1-6, with D possibly TRBD1 on 5 matching bases. Trimming left V 3 bases short and J 4 bases short, with 10 bases between. CDR3 length: 14 amino acids. Germline V gene sequence: CDR1 GTSNPN, CDR2 SVGIG (reference sequence). DNA for the CDR3: TGTGCCTGGAGGGGGGACGGTTATAATTCACCCCTCCACTTT. Amino acids: CAWRGDGYNSPLHF. The complete variable domain, with remaining parts taken from reference TRBV30 and TRBJ1-6, reads SQTIHQWPATLVQPVGSPLSLECTVEGTSNPNLYWYRQAAGRGLQLLFYSVGIGQISSEVPQNLSASRPQDRQFILSSKKLLLSDSGFYLCAWRGDGYNSPLHFGNGTRLTVT.

This clone appeared once. The genes are TRBV28 and TRBJ2-3; 10 bases fit TRBD2. With 3 bases clipped from V and 8 bases from J, the junction kept 8 bases outside the gene matches. Germline CDR1 is MDHEN and CDR2 is SYDVKM. This CDR3 is 15 amino acids long. The CDR3 DNA follows: TGTGCCAGCAGTTTGGGGTCTAGCGGGAGCCCTACGCAGTATTTT. It yields the protein CASSLGSSGSPTQYF.

The J gene is TRBJ2-2, the V gene TRBV5-1; 9 bases are shared with TRBD1. The CDR3 spans 16 residues. The V gene end was trimmed by 3 bases and the J gene end by 6 bases; junction bases not matched to a gene: 9. The V gene's germline CDR1 is SGHRS and CDR2 YFSETQ. In nucleotides, the CDR3 is TGCGCCAGCAGCTCCACAGGGGGCGCGTCTCCCGGGGAGCTGTTTTTT. Protein: CASSSTGGASPGELFF.

The DNA of the CDR3 is TGCGCCAGCAGCCAAGACAGCAATCAGCCCCAGCATTTT. It is translated as CASSQDSNQPQHF. The chain has TRBV4-3 and TRBJ1-5; no clear D. The ends were cut back, 0 bases at V and 1 base at J, with 1 base in the middle. The CDR3 is 13 amino acids. Per germline, CDR1 LGHNA and CDR2 YSLEER.

The chain carries TRBV5-1 and TRBJ2-5; perhaps TRBD2 as D (5 bases). Germline loops: CDR1 SGHRS, CDR2 YFSETQ. The CDR3 loop spans 13 amino acids. V was pared by 6 bases and J by 5 bases, with 14 bases between. Here the CDR3 DNA reads TGCGCCAGCAATTCGGGGTCCGGGGAGACCCAGTACTTC. Translation: CASNSGSGETQYF.

The chain couples TRBV19 to TRBJ1-3; D perhaps matches TRBD1 (6 bases). The CDR3 is 15 amino acids. Trimming pared 8 bases from V and 2 bases from J, leaving 16 bases between. Germline CDR1 LNHDA, CDR2 SQIVND (reference sequence). DNA of the CDR3: TGTGCCAGTGCCCCTGAAAGGGGGGCTGGAAACACCATATATTTT. This encodes CASAPERGAGNTIYF.

V and J are TRBV27 and TRBJ2-7; D unresolved. The CDR3 totals 14 residues. Trimming removed 5 bases at V and 1 base at J, with 12 bases between. Germline-derived CDR1 and CDR2 are MNHEY and SMNVEV (reference sequence). The CDR3 nucleotides are TGTGCCAGCAGTGACGACGTTGGATCCTACGAGCAGTACTTC. It is translated as CASSDDVGSYEQYF.

The chain carries TRBV6-5 and TRBJ1-5; no clear D gene. V gave up 0 bases and J gave up 3 bases, with 9 bases separating them. This CDR3 contains 15 residues. Germline lookup yields CDR1 MNHEY and CDR2 SVGAGI. The CDR3 bases are TGTGCCAGCAGTTACTCGAACGGACCCAATCAGCCCCAGCATTTT. It encodes CASSYSNGPNQPQHF.